Below are 2 T cell receptor beta chains sequenced from a single sample in a study of OX40 agonist ivuxolimab in advanced cancers. Assay: immunoSEQ multiplex PCR; the TCRdb copy retains only in-frame clones and omits some. The sample comprises some 87,000 clones, about 90% of which are singletons, and around 1.6% rests with the top ten. Sequences were derived from CD4+ or CD8+ T cells sorted from blood, sampled in a trial of the OX40 agonist ivuxolimab. These receptor sequences come from an adult with an advanced solid tumor such as melanoma, head and neck, liver or kidney cancer.

This chain links TRBV28 with TRBJ1-3; D not resolved. Germline CDR1 and CDR2: MDHEN and SYDVKM. Trimming left V 6 bases short and J 0 bases short, with 9 bases between. This CDR3 has 14 residues. CDR3 DNA: TGTGCCAGCAGCATATCCACCTCTGGAAACACCATATATTTT. Residues: CASSISTSGNTIYF.

This chain links TRBV4-2 with TRBJ1-2, with D maybe TRBD1 (5 bases). The germline CDR1 and CDR2 sequences are LGHNA and YNFKEQ. The CDR3 is 18 amino acids. V shed 0 bases and J shed 0 bases, with 17 bases lying between them. The CDR3 loop reads CASSQEGSQEGTNYGYTF. The DNA for the CDR3 is TGTGCCAGCAGCCAAGAGGGGTCCCAGGAGGGGACTAACTATGGCTACACCTTC.